A single sample is the source of the 10 T cell receptor beta chains below, sequenced in a study of T cells after yellow fever vaccination (dated by TCRdb to 2018 to 2020). Libraries were constructed by 5' RACE. Sequencing was carried out with an Illumina HiSeq 2500. In TCRdb, the public reads were trimmed at Q25 with fastp and aligned with MiXCR, with productive beta chains retained. Rows are combined by CDR3 protein, so each entry shows the most common genes and DNA. The sample contains some 560,000 distinct CDR3 sequences, 15% to 20% of them found a single time. Around an eighth of the sample is taken by the ten largest. The treatment or condition label on this specimen signifies: live attenuated yellow fever vaccine strain. Specimen: PBMCs, collected 15 days after the yellow fever booster vaccination. The receptors were gathered from a man aged 30 to 45 who received the YFV17D yellow fever vaccine.

This chain uses TRBV7-2 with TRBJ1-1; TRBD1 matches 9 bases. Germline values: CDR1 SGHTA, CDR2 FQGNSA. This CDR3 has 14 residues. V was clipped by 4 bases and J by 8 bases; unmatched bases: 8. CDR3 coding DNA: TGTGCCAGCAGCTCGTGGACAGGGGTGGTCGAAGCTTTCTTT. It codes for CASSSWTGVVEAFF. The whole variable domain, remainder taken from reference TRBV7-2 and TRBJ1-1, is GAGVSQSPSNKVTEKGKDVELRCDPISGHTALYWYRQSLGQGLEFLIYFQGNSAPDKSGLPSDRFSAERTGGSVSTLTIQRTQQEDSAVYLCASSSWTGVVEAFFGQGTRLTVV.

V and J are TRBV10-1 and TRBJ2-1, with 8 bases aligning to TRBD2. The CDR3 consists of 17 residues. V shed 4 bases and J 5 bases; nucleotides not matched to a gene: 13. Germline values: CDR1 WNHNN, CDR2 SYGVQD (reference sequence). CDR3 DNA: TGCGCCAGCAGTGTACAAGCGGGAGTAAGGGGGGACAATGAGCAGTTCTTC. Translated, it gives CASSVQAGVRGDNEQFF.

The chain joins TRBV12-3 or TRBV12-4 to TRBJ2-3; D call uncertain. CDR3 length: 14 amino acids. Between the trimmed V and J ends, which lost 2 bases and 8 bases, there was a span of 14 bases. The CDR3 nucleotides are TGTGCCAGCAGTTTAAGCCAGCTTCTCGCTACGCAGTATTTT. Its protein product is CASSLSQLLATQYF.

The chain has TRBV10-3 and TRBJ2-1; D unclear. Germline V gene data show CDR1 as ENHRY and CDR2 as SYGVKD. The CDR3 totals 19 residues. V was pared by 0 bases and J by 4 bases, with 22 bases between. The CDR3 sequence: CAISESELGSSSLYNEQFF. The CDR3 DNA sequence: TGTGCCATCAGTGAGTCGGAGTTAGGATCCTCCAGCTTGTACAATGAGCAGTTCTTC.

The CDR3 coding sequence is TGTGCCAGCAGCTTTTCGACGGATCCCTTTGGGACCCAGTACTTC. This sequence encodes CASSFSTDPFGTQYF. This chain uses TRBV5-5 with TRBJ2-5, with D uncertain. This CDR3 contains 15 residues. The V gene's germline CDR1 is SGHKS and CDR2 YYEKEE (reference sequence). The V gene lost 2 bases and the J gene lost 7 bases, with 18 bases spanning the gap. Combining the CDR3 with reference TRBV5-5 and TRBJ2-5 gives the whole variable domain DAGVTQSPTHLIKTRGQQVTLRCSPISGHKSVSWYQQVLGQGPQFIFQYYEKEERGRGNFPDRFSARQFPNYSSELNVNALLLGDSALYLCASSFSTDPFGTQYFGPGTRLLVL.

The chain recombines TRBV7-6 with TRBJ1-3, with D possibly being TRBD1 (5 bases). Trimming shortened V by 4 bases and J by 2 bases, and 12 bases separated the two germline ends. CDR1 and CDR2 (germline): SGHVS, FNYEAQ. This CDR3 has 15 amino acids. The CDR3 loop is CASSSTVGTGNTIYF. The CDR3 coding sequence is TGTGCCAGCAGCTCGACAGTTGGGACTGGAAACACCATATATTTT.

The V gene is TRBV7-9, the J gene TRBJ2-5; no definite D call. The CDR3 sequence is 16 residues long. V gave up 1 base and J gave up 3 bases, with 15 bases separating them. Germline-derived CDR1 and CDR2 are SEHNR and FQNEAQ (reference sequence). The CDR3 DNA reads TGTGCCAGCAGCTTAGTAGTCCGGACCCGAGAAGAGACCCAGTACTTC. It specifies CASSLVVRTREETQYF.

With regard to this clonotype: A much larger clonotype is one base distant, so this may be a read error. The CDR3 protein is CASSRTSTGDGQFF. The DNA of the CDR3 is TGCGCCAGCAGCCGAACATCTACAGGGGACGGGCAGTTCTTC. The chain is built from TRBV5-1 and TRBJ2-1, with 7 bases that match TRBD1. V lost 4 bases, J lost 12 bases, and 13 bases stayed unmatched. Germline loops: CDR1 SGHRS, CDR2 YFSETQ. CDR3 length: 14 amino acids.

The chain has TRBV20-1 and TRBJ2-1; the match to TRBD2 covers 7 bases. This CDR3 spans 14 amino acids. Germline lookup yields CDR1 DFQATT and CDR2 SNEGSKA (reference sequence). Trimming cost V 6 bases and J 0 bases; bases outside gene matches: 5. CDR3 in DNA: TGCAGTGCGTATCTAGCGGACTCCTACAATGAGCAGTTCTTC. Translated: CSAYLADSYNEQFF.

The chain carries TRBV9 and TRBJ2-3; D is possibly TRBD2 (6 bases). Germline CDR1 reads SGDLS; CDR2 reads YYNGEE. CDR3 size: 15 residues. The V gene lost 0 bases and the J gene lost 1 base, with 9 bases spanning the gap. In DNA form, the CDR3 reads TGTGCCAGCAGCGTAGCGGGGGTCCGCACAGATACGCAGTATTTT. Translated, it gives CASSVAGVRTDTQYF.